The present TCR beta chain was sequenced within a study of cytomegalovirus exposure and HLA in healthy donors. General observations from the study: CMV serostatus stood as the only immune exposure information on hand. Among donors in an Asian-associated ancestry cluster, a later analysis reportedly found fewer N-insertions than the roughly 700-donor mean.

Comments on this clone: Its antigen is currently unknown.

V shed 4 bases and J shed 9 bases, with 11 bases lying between them. The CDR3 length is 12 residues. Germline V lookup: CDR1 SGHDT, CDR2 YYEEEE. Primers for the PCR totalled 60 Vbeta and 13 Jbeta. Measured with immunoSEQ multiplex PCR; TCRdb has only the in-frame clones, and not every one. The sample carries 100,000 to 150,000 clones, over 75% recorded once. Specimen: PBMCs. The receptor's source is a man aged 25 to 40 in good health and CMV-seronegative. The genes are TRBV5-6 and TRBJ2-4; D might be TRBD2 (5 bases). This CDR3 is CASSRREVIQYF. In DNA, the CDR3 is TGTGCCAGCAGCCGCCGGGAAGTCATTCAGTACTTC.